The sequence of this TCR beta chain was determined in a study of T cell responses to AZD1222 COVID-19 vaccine. Study findings and constraints: At study baseline, merely several AZD1222 recipients were seropositive. Spike-specific TCR breadth rose after two AZD1222 doses, and depth rose as well.

Notes on this clone: Its antigen is not known.

V lost 2 bases and J 4 bases, leaving 14 bases between the germline ends. The germline gives CDR1 SGHAT, CDR2 FQNNGV. CDR3 length equals 15 residues. Using immunoSEQ multiplex PCR, the repertoire was profiled, and TCRdb retains in-frame clones only, with some absent. The sample holds approximately 93,000 clones, approximately 89% seen once. Second doses were pooled across both intervals (about 4 or about 12 weeks). The specimen was peripheral blood, collected 28 days after the second AZD1222 dose. This clonotype was sampled from an adult who received the AZD1222 COVID-19 vaccine. The chain recombines TRBV11-2 with TRBJ1-2, with a possible D match to TRBD1 (6 bases). In DNA, the CDR3 is TGTGCCAGCAGCTTATCAGCAGGGGAGATCTATGGCTACACCTTC. Protein product: CASSLSAGEIYGYTF.